This T cell receptor beta chain was documented in a study of blood T cell repertoires in COVID-19. Study processing details: Amplification with reference gene primers provided the estimates of nucleated cell counts. Sequencing was performed with immunoSEQ multiplex PCR; in TCRdb, only in-frame clones are kept and a portion is missing. That table supplies the V and J calls and clone size; D and trimming were determined from the DNA. The sample contains a few hundred thousand clones, around four fifths of which appear only once. Sequencing was performed on peripheral blood. The receptor was isolated from a woman in her 70s with COVID-19, enrolled during active disease.

The CDR3 sequence is CASSLDRGSGSQHF. The CDR3 DNA reads as TGTGCCAGTAGTCTGGACAGGGGGTCAGGGTCCCAGCATTTT. This chain connects TRBV19 to TRBJ1-5, with TRBD1 matching 10 bases. V shed 5 bases and J 11 bases; nucleotides not matched to a gene: 9. This CDR3 has 14 amino acids. Germline-derived CDR1 and CDR2 are LNHDA and SQIVND (reference sequence).